This T cell receptor (beta chain) was found in a study of T cells in tuberculosis. The CDR3 totals 12 residues. Between the trimmed V and J ends, which lost 1 base and 7 bases, there was a span of 8 bases. Per the germline V gene, CDR1 is SGHDN and CDR2 is FVKESK. Produced via immunoSEQ multiplex PCR; TCRdb's table is partial and in-frame only. The data contain approximately 10,000 clones, roughly 93% of them seen just once; the ten biggest clones take up approximately 12%. The clonotype originates from an adult with tuberculosis. The V call is TRBV14, the J call TRBJ2-7; possible D gene TRBD1, 6 bases. Sequencing used PBMCs. The chain's CDR3 is CASSQGGLEQYF. CDR3 bases: TGTGCCAGCAGCCAAGGGGGGCTGGAGCAGTACTTC.